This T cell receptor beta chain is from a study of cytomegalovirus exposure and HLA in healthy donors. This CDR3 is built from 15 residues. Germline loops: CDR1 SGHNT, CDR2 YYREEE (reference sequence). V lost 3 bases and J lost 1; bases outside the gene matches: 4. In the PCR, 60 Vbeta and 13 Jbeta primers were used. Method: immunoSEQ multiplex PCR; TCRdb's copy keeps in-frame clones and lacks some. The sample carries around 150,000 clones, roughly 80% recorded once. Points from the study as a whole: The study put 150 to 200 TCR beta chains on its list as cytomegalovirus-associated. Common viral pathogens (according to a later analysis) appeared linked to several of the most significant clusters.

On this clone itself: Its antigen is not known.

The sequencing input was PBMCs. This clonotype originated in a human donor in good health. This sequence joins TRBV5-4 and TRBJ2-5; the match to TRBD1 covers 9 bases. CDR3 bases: TGTGCCAGCAGCTCGACGGGACAGGGCCAAGAGACCCAGTACTTC. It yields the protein CASSSTGQGQETQYF.